This TCR beta chain was documented in a study of blood T cell repertoires in COVID-19. Study-wide background: COVID-19 samples collected from the United States, Italy and Spain covered acute and convalescent phases. T cells, B-cell-depleted T cells, or PBMCs provided the cDNA or gDNA that served as material.

Original data processing: Scientists estimated how many nucleated cells there were by amplifying reference gene primers. Clones were read by immunoSEQ multiplex PCR, and TCRdb kept only the in-frame ones, dropping some. That table furnishes V, J and clone size, whereas the DNA furnished D and trimming. The sample lists roughly 250,000 clones, roughly 80% occurring once. Germline CDR1 and CDR2: SGHAT and FQNNGV. The CDR3 length is 14 residues. V lost 1 base to trimming and J lost 0 bases, with 7 bases between them. The V and J genes are TRBV11-2 and TRBJ2-7; D gene uncertain. The clonotype comes from a woman older than 75 with acute or convalescent COVID-19. The sample comprised peripheral blood. The CDR3 reads CASSLGLSSYEQYF. In DNA form, the CDR3 reads TGTGCCAGCAGCTTAGGTTTGAGCTCCTACGAGCAGTACTTC. Using reference TRBV11-2 and TRBJ2-7 for the parts outside the CDR3, the full variable domain is EAGVAQSPRYKIIEKRQSVAFWCNPISGHATLYWYQQILGQGPKLLIQFQNNGVVDDSQLPKDRFSAERLKGVDSTLKIQPAKLEDSAVYLCASSLGLSSYEQYFGPGTRLTVT.